The 3 T cell receptor beta chains in this list originate from one sample, sequenced in a study of blood T cell repertoires in COVID-19. The data were produced by immunoSEQ multiplex PCR, yet TCRdb's version contains in-frame clones alone and is incomplete. The sample contains around 310,000 clones, around nine tenths of which appear only once. What was sequenced was peripheral blood. The receptors were sampled from a woman aged 45-65 years with active or convalescent COVID-19.

The chain combines TRBV20-1 with TRBJ2-7; 9 bases are shared with TRBD2. The V segment lost 3 bases and the J segment 2 bases; nucleotides outside the gene matches: 2. The length of the CDR3 is 13 residues. Germline CDR1 is DFQATT and CDR2 is SNEGSKA (reference sequence). The CDR3 protein is CSASSGSPYEQYF. DNA for the CDR3: TGCAGTGCTAGTAGCGGGAGTCCCTACGAGCAGTACTTC.

This chain connects TRBV7-2 to TRBJ2-7; unclear D gene. This CDR3 is built from 15 residues. The germline V and J ends were trimmed by 3 bases and 2 bases, with 14 bases remaining between them. Germline lookup yields CDR1 SGHTA and CDR2 FQGNSA. The chain's CDR3 is CASSFSSGRTYEQYF. CDR3 bases: TGTGCCAGCAGCTTCAGTTCTGGGCGAACCTACGAGCAGTACTTC.

This chain connects TRBV29-1 to TRBJ2-7; D not certain. Germline lookup yields CDR1 SQVTM and CDR2 ANQGSEA. CDR3 length equals 12 residues. Trimming shortened V by 6 bases and J by 2 bases, and 11 bases separated the two germline ends. The CDR3 coding sequence is TGCAGCGTAGCCGTAGACACCTACGAGCAGTACTTC. Translated, it gives CSVAVDTYEQYF.